This T cell receptor beta chain was documented in a study of T cell repertoires in ileal Crohn's disease (dated by TCRdb to between 2018 and 2021). About the study as a whole: At the time of surgery, roughly 34% of patients were active smokers, and the median duration of disease was seven to eight years. Endoscopic postoperative recurrence was defined as a Rutgeerts score above i0. The study ran alongside a multicentre cohort designed to identify predictors of early endoscopic recurrence after ileocolonic resection. TCR repertoire analysis was performed in approximately 52 Crohn's disease patients drawn from a prospective multicentre cohort. Every patient underwent surgery because of a complication, which was stricturing disease in around 60% of cases and penetrating disease in approximately 40%. Postoperative therapy was given to about half of the patients, with thiopurines administered to about a dozen patients and anti-TNF agents administered to 15 to 20 patients. A total of roughly 170 mucosal samples from roughly 50 patients were sequenced, collected from several sites on the surgical specimen as well as at postoperative endoscopy. The research as a whole found: Sorted CD8 T cells carried more high-frequency clones than CD4 T cells, suggesting mucosal expansions were mainly CD8. Mucosal CD4 and CD8 T cells were sorted and sequenced only in a subgroup of patients, the size of which was not stated. A significantly higher proportion of clonal expansions was observed in active smokers at surgery than in non-smokers (approximately 26% vs 20%, p=0.02). Endoscopic recurrence was linked to a higher percentage of high-frequency clones at surgery, and recurrence occurred in every patient whose clonality exceeded 26.8% (18/57).

Per the germline V gene, SNHLY is the CDR1 and FYNNEI is the CDR2. The CDR3 has 14 amino acids, counting the end cysteine and phenylalanine. Of the read, only the CDR3 DNA is kept; its 42 bases are in frame from base 1. V loses 5 bases of germline sequence and J loses 2 bases, and the interval between the two ends is 13 bases. Adults with ileal or ileocolonic Crohn's disease for whom ileocolonic resection was indicated were considered eligible. Whole ileal mucosal biopsies were stored frozen at -80°C before DNA extraction. Genomic DNA was extracted from frozen whole biopsies using a TRizol-based method and was quantified with a NanoDrop 2000 spectrophotometer. Comment on this clone: The antigen this receptor binds is unknown. Per-nucleotide qualities are absent, and no much larger clonotype sits a single base away.

For commercial TCRB immunosequencing, approximately 460 nanograms of biopsy DNA were submitted for each sample. CDR3 regions were amplified from genomic DNA by Adaptive Biotechnology using a two-step, amplification bias-controlled multiplex PCR. Primers covering every V and J gene segment were used in the first PCR, while barcodes and Illumina adapters were added in the second PCR. An Illumina instrument was used to sequence the CDR3 libraries. In the original analysis: Analysis combined the vendor-provided pipelines with custom analysis of raw data in R/Bioconductor under R version 3.3.0. Clonality, which ranges from 0 to 1, was calculated as the inverse of the normalised Shannon entropy across all productive clones. High-frequency clones were defined as the repertoire share of the top 100 clones, retaining only clones passing a 95% confidence test. Overlap between samples was measured with the Morisita-Horn index, while repertoire diversity was measured with the Simpson index. TCRdb took this table from immuneACCESS and kept in-frame rearrangements with V and J called. Such tables lack part of the clones; where checked against another copy, unresolved V genes explain under half of the gap, and the rest is unexplained. V and J calls plus clone size are reproduced from that table; the DNA served to infer D and trimming. The sample has nearly 5,000 clones on record, approximately 80% of them singletons. Around 12% of the sample is in the top ten clones.

The source is an adult with Crohn's disease. Sequenced input: ileal tissue. The V and J genes are TRBV2 and TRBJ2-7, with TRBD1 perhaps the D gene, on 6 matching bases. Here is the DNA: TGTGCCAGCAGTAGCTTCAGGGGCCCCTACGAGCAGTACTTC. The translation is CASSSFRGPYEQYF.